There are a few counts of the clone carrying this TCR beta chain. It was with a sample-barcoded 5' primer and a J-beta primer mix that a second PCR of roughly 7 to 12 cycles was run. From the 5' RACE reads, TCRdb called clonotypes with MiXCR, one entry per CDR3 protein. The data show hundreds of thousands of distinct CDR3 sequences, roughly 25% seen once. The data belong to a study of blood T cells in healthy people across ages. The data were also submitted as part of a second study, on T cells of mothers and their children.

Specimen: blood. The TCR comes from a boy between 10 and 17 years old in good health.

In DNA form, the CDR3 reads TGCGCCAGCAGGGACATGAACACTGAAGCTTTCTTT. It is translated as CASRDMNTEAFF. V usage is TRBV10-1 and J usage is TRBJ1-1, with D possibly being TRBD1 (5 bases). This CDR3 has 12 amino acids. The germline V and J ends were trimmed by 6 bases and 0 bases, with 5 bases remaining between them. Germline V lookup: CDR1 WNHNN, CDR2 SYGVQD (reference sequence).